This T cell receptor (beta chain) was identified in a study of response to subunit inactivated influenza vaccine. Study findings and constraints: The study's authors posited that every seasonal influenza vaccination enlists few new T cells.

This clonotype has a handful of counts. The antigen is undetermined. The V gene end was trimmed by 7 bases and the J gene end by 5 bases; junction bases not matched to a gene: 16. This CDR3 comprises 17 residues. CDR1 and CDR2 (germline): SGHTA, FQGNSA. One entry per CDR3 protein results from TCRdb running MiXCR on the RT-PCR reads. The sample yields about 780,000 distinct CDR3 sequences, approximately 18% seen once. The receptor comes from a man between 45 and 60 years old who received an inactivated influenza vaccine. The sample consisted of PBMCs from blood, taken 5 days after vaccination. The chain has TRBV7-2 and TRBJ2-2; TRBD2 matches at 7 bases. DNA for the CDR3: TGTGCCAGCACCCTAGCCCAGGCGGGAGTAGGAACCGGGGAGCTGTTTTTT. Its protein product is CASTLAQAGVGTGELFF. Looking up the rest from reference TRBV7-2 and TRBJ2-2 gives the full variable domain: GAGVSQSPSNKVTEKGKDVELRCDPISGHTALYWYRQSLGQGLEFLIYFQGNSAPDKSGLPSDRFSAERTGGSVSTLTIQRTQQEDSAVYLCASTLAQAGVGTGELFFGEGSRLTVL.